This TCR beta chain was recorded in a study of identical twins. After template switching added a universal primer site, the resulting cDNA carried unique molecular identifiers. TCRdb reprocessed the 5' RACE reads with MiXCR, giving one entry per CDR3 protein. The sample contains 200,000 or so distinct CDR3 sequences, 15% of which appear only once. In regard to this clonotype: Its antigen is undetermined.

Study-wide points: Findings depended on cross-sectional statistics rather than tracking the same donors.

Each donor (without exception) was a healthy Caucasian. The same sample was also studied in work on T cells expressing NK-cell markers.

Material: CD8+ T cells sorted from blood. This TCR derives from a woman aged 18-35 years in good health.

CDR3 residues: CASSPWSGQYNEQFF. The CDR3 DNA reads as TGTGCCAGCAGCCCGTGGTCTGGGCAGTACAATGAGCAGTTCTTC. The rearrangement links TRBV7-9 to TRBJ2-1; D gene ambiguous. Trimming shortened V by 5 bases and J by 4 bases, and 15 bases separated the two germline ends. Germline V CDR1 and CDR2: SEHNR, FQNEAQ (reference sequence). The CDR3 has 15 residues.